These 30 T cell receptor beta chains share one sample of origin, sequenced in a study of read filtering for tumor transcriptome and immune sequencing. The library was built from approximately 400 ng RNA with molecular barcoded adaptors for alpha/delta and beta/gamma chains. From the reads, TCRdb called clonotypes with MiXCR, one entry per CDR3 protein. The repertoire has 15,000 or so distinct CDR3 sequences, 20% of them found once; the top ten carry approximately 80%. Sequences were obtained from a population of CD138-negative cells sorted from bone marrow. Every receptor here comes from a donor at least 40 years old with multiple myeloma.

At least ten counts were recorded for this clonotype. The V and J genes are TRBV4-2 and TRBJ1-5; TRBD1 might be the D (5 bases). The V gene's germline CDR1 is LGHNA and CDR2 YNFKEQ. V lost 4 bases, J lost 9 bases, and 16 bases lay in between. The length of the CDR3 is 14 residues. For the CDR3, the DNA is TGTGCCAGCAGCCCAGTGGGATTGGGGCCGCCCCAGCATTTT. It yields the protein CASSPVGLGPPQHF.

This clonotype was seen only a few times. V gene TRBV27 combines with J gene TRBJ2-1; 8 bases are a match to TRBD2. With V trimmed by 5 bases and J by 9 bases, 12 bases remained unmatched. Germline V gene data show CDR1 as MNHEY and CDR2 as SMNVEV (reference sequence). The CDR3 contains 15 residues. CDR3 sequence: CASSILADQKGEQFF. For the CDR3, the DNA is TGTGCCAGCAGTATACTAGCGGACCAAAAGGGTGAGCAGTTCTTC.

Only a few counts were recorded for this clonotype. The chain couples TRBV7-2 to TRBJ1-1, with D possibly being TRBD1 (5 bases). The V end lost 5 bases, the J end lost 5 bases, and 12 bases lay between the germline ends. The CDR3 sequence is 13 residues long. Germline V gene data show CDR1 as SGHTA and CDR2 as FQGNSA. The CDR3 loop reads CASSLGGRTEAFF. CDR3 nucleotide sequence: TGTGCCAGCAGCCTCGGGGGAAGGACTGAAGCTTTCTTT.

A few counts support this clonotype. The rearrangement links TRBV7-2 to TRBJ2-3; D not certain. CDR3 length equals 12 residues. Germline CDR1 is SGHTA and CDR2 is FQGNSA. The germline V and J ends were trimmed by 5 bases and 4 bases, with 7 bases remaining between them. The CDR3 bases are TGTGCCAGCAGCCCCCCCGCAGATACGCAGTATTTT. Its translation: CASSPPADTQYF.

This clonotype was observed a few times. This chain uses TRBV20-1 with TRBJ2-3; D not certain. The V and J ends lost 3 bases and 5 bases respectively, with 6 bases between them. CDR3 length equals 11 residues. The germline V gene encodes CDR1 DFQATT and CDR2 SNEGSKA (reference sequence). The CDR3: CSASILDTQYF. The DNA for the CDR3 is TGCAGTGCTAGTATCCTAGATACGCAGTATTTT.

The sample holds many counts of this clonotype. CDR3 in DNA: TGTGCCAGCAGCGTACCTGGGACTGGCCCGAACACCGGGGAGCTGTTTTTT. Translated, it gives CASSVPGTGPNTGELFF. The V call is TRBV9, the J call TRBJ2-2, with a tentative D call TRBD2 (6 bases). CDR1 is SGDLS, CDR2 YYNGEE, per germline. The CDR3 sequence is 17 residues long. V lost 1 base to trimming and J lost 0 bases, with 13 bases between them.

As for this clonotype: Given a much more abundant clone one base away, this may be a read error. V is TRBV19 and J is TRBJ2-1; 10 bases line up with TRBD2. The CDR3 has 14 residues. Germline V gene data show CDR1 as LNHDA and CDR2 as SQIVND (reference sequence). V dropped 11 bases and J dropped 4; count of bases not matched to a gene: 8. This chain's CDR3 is CAGNLAGVYNEQFF. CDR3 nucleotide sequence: TGTGCCGGCAACCTAGCGGGGGTGTACAATGAGCAGTTCTTC.

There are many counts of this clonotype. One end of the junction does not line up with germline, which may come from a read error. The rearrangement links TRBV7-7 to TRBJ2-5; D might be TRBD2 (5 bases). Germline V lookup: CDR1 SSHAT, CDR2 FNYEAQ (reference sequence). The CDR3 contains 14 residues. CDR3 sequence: CASSFDTSAETQYF. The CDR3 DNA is TGTGCTAGCAGCTTCGACACTAGTGCCGAGACCCAGTACTTC.

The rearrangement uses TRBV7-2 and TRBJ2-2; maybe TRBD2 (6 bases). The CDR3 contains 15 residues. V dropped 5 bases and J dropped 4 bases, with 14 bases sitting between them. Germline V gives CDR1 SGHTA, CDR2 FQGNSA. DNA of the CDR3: TGTGCCAGCAGCCCTAGCTTCGGGGGCACCGGGGAGCTGTTTTTT. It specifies CASSPSFGGTGELFF. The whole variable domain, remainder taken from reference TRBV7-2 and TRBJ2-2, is GAGVSQSPSNKVTEKGKDVELRCDPISGHTALYWYRQSLGQGLEFLIYFQGNSAPDKSGLPSDRFSAERTGGSVSTLTIQRTQQEDSAVYLCASSPSFGGTGELFFGEGSRLTVL.

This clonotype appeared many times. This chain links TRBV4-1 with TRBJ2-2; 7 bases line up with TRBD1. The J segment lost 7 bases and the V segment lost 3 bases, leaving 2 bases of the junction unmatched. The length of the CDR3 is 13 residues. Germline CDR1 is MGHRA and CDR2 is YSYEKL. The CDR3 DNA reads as TGCGCCAGCAGCCAGACAGGGCTCGGGGAGCTGTTTTTT. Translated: CASSQTGLGELFF.

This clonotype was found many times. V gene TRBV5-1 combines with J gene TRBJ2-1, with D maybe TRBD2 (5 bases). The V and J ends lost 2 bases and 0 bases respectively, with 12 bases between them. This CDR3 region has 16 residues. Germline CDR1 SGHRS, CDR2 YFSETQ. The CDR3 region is CASSLYGKSSYNEQFF. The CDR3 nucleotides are TGCGCCAGCAGCTTATACGGGAAAAGCTCCTACAATGAGCAGTTCTTC.

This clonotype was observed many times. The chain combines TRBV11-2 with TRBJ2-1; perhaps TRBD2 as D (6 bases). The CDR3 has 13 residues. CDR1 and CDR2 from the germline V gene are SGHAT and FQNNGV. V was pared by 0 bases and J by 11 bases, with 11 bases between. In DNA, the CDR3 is TGTGCCAGCAGCTTAGAGGGGGGTCACCAGCAGTTCTTC. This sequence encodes CASSLEGGHQQFF.

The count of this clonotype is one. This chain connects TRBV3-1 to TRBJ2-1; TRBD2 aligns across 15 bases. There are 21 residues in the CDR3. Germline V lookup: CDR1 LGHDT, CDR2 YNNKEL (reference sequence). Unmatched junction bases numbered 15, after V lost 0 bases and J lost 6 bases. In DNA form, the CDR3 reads TGTGCCAGCAGCCAAGAATCCAGGTTGGGACTAGCGGGAGGAATGCCCAATGAGCAGTTCTTC. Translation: CASSQESRLGLAGGMPNEQFF.

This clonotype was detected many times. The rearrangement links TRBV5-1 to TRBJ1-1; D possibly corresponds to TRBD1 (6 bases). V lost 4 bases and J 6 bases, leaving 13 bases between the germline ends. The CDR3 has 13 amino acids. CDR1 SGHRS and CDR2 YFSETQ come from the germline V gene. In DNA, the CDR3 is TGCGCCAGCAGCGGGGGGCTTGGGGCTGAAGCTTTCTTT. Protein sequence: CASSGGLGAEAFF.

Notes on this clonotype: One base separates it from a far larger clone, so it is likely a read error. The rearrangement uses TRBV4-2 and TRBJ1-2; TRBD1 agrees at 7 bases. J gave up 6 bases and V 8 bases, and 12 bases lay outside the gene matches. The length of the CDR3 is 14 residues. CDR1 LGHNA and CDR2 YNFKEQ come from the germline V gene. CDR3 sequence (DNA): TGTGCCAGCTGCCGGATGGGAGGGGGCGATGGCTACACCTTC. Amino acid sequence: CASCRMGGGDGYTF.

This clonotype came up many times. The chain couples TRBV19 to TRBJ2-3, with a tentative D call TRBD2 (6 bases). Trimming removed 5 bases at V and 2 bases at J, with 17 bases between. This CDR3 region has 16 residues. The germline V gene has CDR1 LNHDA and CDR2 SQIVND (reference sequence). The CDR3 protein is CASSARWRGNTDTQYF. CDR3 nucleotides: TGTGCCAGTAGTGCCCGGTGGCGGGGAAACACAGATACGCAGTATTTT.

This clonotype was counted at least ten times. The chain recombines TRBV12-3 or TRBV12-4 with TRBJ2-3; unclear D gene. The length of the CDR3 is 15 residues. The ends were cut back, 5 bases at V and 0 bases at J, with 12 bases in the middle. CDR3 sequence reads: CASSAFESSTDTQYF. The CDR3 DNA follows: TGTGCCAGCAGTGCCTTCGAAAGTAGCACAGATACGCAGTATTTT.

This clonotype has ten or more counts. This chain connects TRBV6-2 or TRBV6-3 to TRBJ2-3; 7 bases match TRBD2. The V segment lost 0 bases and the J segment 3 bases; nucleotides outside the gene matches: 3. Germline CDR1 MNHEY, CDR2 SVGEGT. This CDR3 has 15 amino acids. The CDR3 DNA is TGTGCCAGCAGTTACTCAGCGGGAAGGACAGATACGCAGTATTTT. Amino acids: CASSYSAGRTDTQYF.

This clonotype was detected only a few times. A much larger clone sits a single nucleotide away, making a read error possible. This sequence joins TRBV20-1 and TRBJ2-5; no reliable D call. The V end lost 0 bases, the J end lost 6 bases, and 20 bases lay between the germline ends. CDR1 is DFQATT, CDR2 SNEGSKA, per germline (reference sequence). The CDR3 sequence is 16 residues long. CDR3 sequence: CSARDFAARMTKTQYF. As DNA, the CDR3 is TGCAGTGCTAGAGATTTCGCGGCTAGGATGACAAAGACCCAGTACTTC.

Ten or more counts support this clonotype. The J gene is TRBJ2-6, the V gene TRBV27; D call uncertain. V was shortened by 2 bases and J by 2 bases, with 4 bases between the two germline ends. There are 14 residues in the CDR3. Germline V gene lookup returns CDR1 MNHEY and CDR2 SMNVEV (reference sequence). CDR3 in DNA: TGTGCCAGCAGTTTACTACCTGGGGCCAACGTCCTGACTTTC. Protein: CASSLLPGANVLTF.

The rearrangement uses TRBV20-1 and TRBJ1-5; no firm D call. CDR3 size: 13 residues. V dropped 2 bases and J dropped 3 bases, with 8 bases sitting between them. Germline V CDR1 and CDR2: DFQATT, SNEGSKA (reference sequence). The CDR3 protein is CSARPSYNQPQHF. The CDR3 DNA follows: TGCAGTGCTAGACCCTCGTACAATCAGCCCCAGCATTTT.

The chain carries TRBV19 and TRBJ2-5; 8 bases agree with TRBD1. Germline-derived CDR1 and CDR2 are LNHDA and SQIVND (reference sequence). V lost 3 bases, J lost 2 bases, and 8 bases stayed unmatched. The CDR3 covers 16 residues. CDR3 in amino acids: CASSIQPGTGQETQYF. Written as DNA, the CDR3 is TGTGCCAGTAGTATCCAGCCCGGGACAGGACAAGAGACCCAGTACTTC.

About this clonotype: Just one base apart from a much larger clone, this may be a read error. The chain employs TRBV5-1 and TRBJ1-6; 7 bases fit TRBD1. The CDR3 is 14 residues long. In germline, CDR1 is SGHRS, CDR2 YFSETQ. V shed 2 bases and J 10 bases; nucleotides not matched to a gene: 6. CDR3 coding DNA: TGCGCCAGCAGCTTACAGGGGCTTCGATCACCCCTCCACTTT. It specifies CASSLQGLRSPLHF.

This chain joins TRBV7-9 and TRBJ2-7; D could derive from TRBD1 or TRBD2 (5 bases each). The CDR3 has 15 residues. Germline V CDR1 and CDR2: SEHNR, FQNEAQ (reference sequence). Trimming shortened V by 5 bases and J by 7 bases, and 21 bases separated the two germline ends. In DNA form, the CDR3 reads TGTGCCAGCAGCCTCCTCGGGGACCCCACGTCTGAGCAGTACTTC. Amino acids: CASSLLGDPTSEQYF.

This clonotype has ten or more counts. The CDR3 coding sequence is TGTGCCAGCAGCTTAAACGACGGGAGGGTTGCCTACAATGAGCAGTTCTTC. It encodes CASSLNDGRVAYNEQFF. The chain carries TRBV7-6 and TRBJ2-1; 8 bases match TRBD2. This CDR3 comprises 17 residues. Germline V gene sequence: CDR1 SGHVS, CDR2 FNYEAQ. Trimming cost V 2 bases and J 2 bases; bases outside gene matches: 8.

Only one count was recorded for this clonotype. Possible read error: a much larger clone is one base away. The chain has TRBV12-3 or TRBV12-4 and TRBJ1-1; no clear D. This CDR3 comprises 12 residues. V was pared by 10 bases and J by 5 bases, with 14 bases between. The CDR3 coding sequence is TGTGCCATCAGCCGAGATGGGACTGAAGCTTTCTTT. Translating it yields CAISRDGTEAFF.

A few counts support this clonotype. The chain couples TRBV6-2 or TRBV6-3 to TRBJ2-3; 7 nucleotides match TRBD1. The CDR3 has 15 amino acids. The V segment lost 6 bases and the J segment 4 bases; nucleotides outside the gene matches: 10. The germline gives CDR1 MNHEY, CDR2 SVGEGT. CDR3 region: CASSDYQGGADTQYF. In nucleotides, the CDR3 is TGTGCCAGCAGCGACTACCAAGGGGGCGCAGATACGCAGTATTTT.

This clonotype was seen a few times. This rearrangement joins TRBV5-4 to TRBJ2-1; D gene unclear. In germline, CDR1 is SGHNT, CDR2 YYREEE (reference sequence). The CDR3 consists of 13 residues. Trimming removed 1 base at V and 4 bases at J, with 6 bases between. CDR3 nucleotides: TGTGCCAGCAGCTTGAGCACTTACAATGAGCAGTTCTTC. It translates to CASSLSTYNEQFF.

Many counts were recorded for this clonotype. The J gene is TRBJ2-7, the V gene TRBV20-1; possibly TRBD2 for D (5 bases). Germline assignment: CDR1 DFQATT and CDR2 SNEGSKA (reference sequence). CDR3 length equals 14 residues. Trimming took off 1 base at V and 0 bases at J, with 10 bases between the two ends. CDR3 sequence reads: CSARGGSASYEQYF. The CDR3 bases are TGCAGTGCTAGAGGTGGTAGCGCCTCCTACGAGCAGTACTTC.

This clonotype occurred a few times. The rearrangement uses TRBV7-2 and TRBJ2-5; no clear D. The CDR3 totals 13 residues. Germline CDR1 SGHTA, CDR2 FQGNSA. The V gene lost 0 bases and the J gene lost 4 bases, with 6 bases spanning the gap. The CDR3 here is CASSLALGETQYF. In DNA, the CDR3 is TGTGCCAGCAGCTTAGCATTGGGAGAGACCCAGTACTTC. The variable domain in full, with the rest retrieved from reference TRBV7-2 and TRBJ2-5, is GAGVSQSPSNKVTEKGKDVELRCDPISGHTALYWYRQSLGQGLEFLIYFQGNSAPDKSGLPSDRFSAERTGGSVSTLTIQRTQQEDSAVYLCASSLALGETQYFGPGTRLLVL.